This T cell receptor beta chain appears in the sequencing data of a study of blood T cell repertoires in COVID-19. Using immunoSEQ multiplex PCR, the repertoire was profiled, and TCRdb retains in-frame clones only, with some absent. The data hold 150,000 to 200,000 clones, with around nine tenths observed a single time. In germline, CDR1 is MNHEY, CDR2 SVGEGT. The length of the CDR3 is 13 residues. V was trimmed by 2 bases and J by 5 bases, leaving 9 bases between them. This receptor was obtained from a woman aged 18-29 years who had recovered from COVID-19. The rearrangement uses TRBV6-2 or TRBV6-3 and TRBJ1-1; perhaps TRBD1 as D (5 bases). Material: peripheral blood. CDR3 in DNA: TGTGCCAGCAGTTACGTGGGGGGGACTGAAGCTTTCTTT. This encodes CASSYVGGTEAFF.